This record looks at one T cell receptor (beta chain) sequence and its context. The data were obtained in a study of blood T cell repertoires in COVID-19. Study-level background: Acute-phase and convalescent COVID-19 samples originated in the United States, Italy and Spain. Sample material is recorded as cDNA or gDNA derived from T cells, B-cell-depleted T cells, or PBMCs.

V shed 4 bases and J shed 0 bases, with 12 bases lying between them. The CDR3 is 16 amino acids. The germline gives CDR1 SGHVS, CDR2 FNYEAQ. As originally analysed: Scientists estimated how many nucleated cells there were by amplifying reference gene primers. Clones were sequenced by immunoSEQ multiplex PCR, and TCRdb holds only the in-frame ones, with some missing. The DNA gave D and trimming, while V, J and clone size come from that table. Here the sample spans some 11,000 clones, less than 85% being singletons. Material: peripheral blood. The V call is TRBV7-6, the J call TRBJ2-2, with no clear D. This TCR was sampled from a human donor in a cohort sampled during active COVID-19. This CDR3 reads CASSSDSPSNTGELFF. As DNA, the CDR3 is TGTGCCAGCAGCTCTGACTCGCCGTCGAACACCGGGGAGCTGTTTTTT. The full variable domain, with the rest looked up from reference TRBV7-6 and TRBJ2-2, is GAGVSQSPRYKVTKRGQDVALRCDPISGHVSLYWYRQALGQGPEFLTYFNYEAQQDKSGLPNDRFSAERPEGSISTLTIQRTEQRDSAMYRCASSSDSPSNTGELFFGEGSRLTVL.